The clone carrying this T cell receptor (beta chain) was observed a few times. As processed by the authors: The assay estimated nucleated cells by amplifying reference gene primers. Profiling relied on immunoSEQ multiplex PCR, and the TCRdb table lists in-frame clones only, not all of them. That table is the source of V, J and clone size, and D and trimming were worked out from the DNA. The table records 97,000 or so clones, more than 90% of them present only once. This sample stems from a study of blood T cell repertoires in COVID-19. For the study at large: PBMCs, B-cell-depleted T cells, or T cells were the source of the cDNA or gDNA that made up the material.

Patients from Seattle were sampled longitudinally, starting during active infection. The CDR3 consists of 13 residues. Trimming left V 1 base short and J 6 bases short, with 12 bases between. In germline, CDR1 is SQVTM, CDR2 ANQGSEA. What was sequenced was peripheral blood. The chain couples TRBV29-1 to TRBJ1-1; D possibly corresponds to TRBD1 (5 bases). This TCR came from a woman in her fifties or sixties with COVID-19, enrolled during active disease. The CDR3: CSVEAARAAEAFF. The DNA for the CDR3 is TGCAGCGTTGAAGCGGCCAGGGCGGCTGAAGCTTTCTTT.